These 7 T cell receptor beta chains originate from one sample sequenced in a study of control samples from healthy donors and cancer patients. Sequenced by immunoSEQ multiplex PCR; TCRdb stores in-frame clones only, minus some. This table holds roughly 89,000 clones, around 92% found once. Input material: blood. The receptor source for this set is a man in his forties or fifties in good health.

The rearrangement uses TRBV4-2 and TRBJ1-1; D possibly corresponds to TRBD1 (6 bases). This CDR3 spans 15 amino acids. V lost 4 bases and J lost 1, with 13 bases in between. Per the germline V gene, CDR1 is LGHNA and CDR2 is YNFKEQ. CDR3 in amino acids: CASSPEGGSNTEAFF. The CDR3 DNA reads as TGTGCCAGCAGCCCTGAAGGGGGATCGAACACTGAAGCTTTCTTT.

The V call is TRBV6-5, the J call TRBJ2-5, with D unclear. Germline-derived CDR1 and CDR2 are MNHEY and SVGAGI. The CDR3 runs 13 residues. V gave up 5 bases and J gave up 5 bases, with 12 bases separating them. CDR3 amino acids: CASSHGPSETQYF. The CDR3 DNA follows: TGTGCCAGCAGTCATGGTCCGTCCGAGACCCAGTACTTC.

V usage is TRBV9 and J usage is TRBJ2-1; perhaps D is TRBD1 or TRBD2 (7 bases each). The CDR3 is 18 amino acids. The germline gives CDR1 SGDLS, CDR2 YYNGEE. Trimming removed 2 bases at V and 9 bases at J, with 27 bases between. CDR3 sequence (DNA): TGTGCCAGCAGCGTCGAGGAGACAGGGCGGGGGTTTGGGACTGAGCAGTTCTTC. Its protein is CASSVEETGRGFGTEQFF.

On this clone: The junction and the germline gene differ at one end; a read error may be behind it. The gene calls are TRBV14 and TRBJ1-1; 8 positions match TRBD1. Per germline, CDR1 SGHDN and CDR2 FVKESK. This CDR3 is 15 amino acids long. The CDR3 spells CASSQGYRGDTEAFF. The CDR3, as DNA: TGTGCCAGCAGTCAAGGCTACAGGGGGGACACTGAAGCTTTCTTT.

The V and J genes are TRBV12-5 and TRBJ1-2, with D unclear. This CDR3 comprises 15 residues. V dropped 0 bases and J dropped 1 base, with 9 bases sitting between them. The germline V gene has CDR1 LGHNT and CDR2 FRNRAP. The CDR3: CASGLVSAGNYGYTF. CDR3 nucleotide sequence: TGTGCTAGTGGTTTGGTATCGGCGGGTAACTATGGCTACACCTTC.

The chain employs TRBV15 and TRBJ2-5, with D possibly TRBD1 on 6 matching bases. Between the trimmed V and J ends, which lost 3 bases and 12 bases, there was a span of 20 bases. CDR1 is LNHNV, CDR2 YYDKDF, per germline (reference sequence). The CDR3 length is 14 residues. The CDR3 here is CATSRGTQTPLEYF. The CDR3 DNA is TGTGCCACCAGCAGGGGGACACAGACCCCTCTTGAGTACTTC.

CDR3 in amino acids: CASSLSAGMVTEAFF. The CDR3 coding sequence is TGTGCCAGCAGTTTATCAGCCGGAATGGTGACTGAAGCTTTCTTT. This chain links TRBV6-4 with TRBJ1-1; D uncertain. The CDR3 runs to 15 residues. Germline V gene data show CDR1 as MRHNA and CDR2 as SNTAGT. With 5 bases removed from V and 5 bases from J, the gap between germline ends came to 18 bases.